This TCR beta chain was obtained from a study of T cell repertoires in ileal Crohn's disease. On the study more broadly: All patients had surgery for stricturing (about 60%) or penetrating (roughly 39%) disease.

Using immunoSEQ multiplex PCR, the repertoire was profiled, and TCRdb retains in-frame clones only, with some absent. The data hold fewer than 7,500 clones, with just under 80% observed a single time. V lost 3 bases to trimming and J lost 9 bases, with 10 bases between them. CDR1 and CDR2 (germline): SGDLS, YYNGEE. This CDR3 is built from 13 residues. Time point meaning: proximal margin of the surgical specimen (macroscopically non-inflamed). This clone was picked up one time. The antigen remains unidentified. General study results and limits: Clonality above 26.8% at surgery always came with endoscopic recurrence.

Sequenced material: ileal tissue. The gene calls are TRBV9 and TRBJ1-6; D remains unclear. The sequence came from an adult with Crohn's disease. CDR3 DNA sequence: TGTGCCAGCAGCGGAGAACAGCGTTCACCCCTCCACTTT. The encoded protein is CASSGEQRSPLHF.